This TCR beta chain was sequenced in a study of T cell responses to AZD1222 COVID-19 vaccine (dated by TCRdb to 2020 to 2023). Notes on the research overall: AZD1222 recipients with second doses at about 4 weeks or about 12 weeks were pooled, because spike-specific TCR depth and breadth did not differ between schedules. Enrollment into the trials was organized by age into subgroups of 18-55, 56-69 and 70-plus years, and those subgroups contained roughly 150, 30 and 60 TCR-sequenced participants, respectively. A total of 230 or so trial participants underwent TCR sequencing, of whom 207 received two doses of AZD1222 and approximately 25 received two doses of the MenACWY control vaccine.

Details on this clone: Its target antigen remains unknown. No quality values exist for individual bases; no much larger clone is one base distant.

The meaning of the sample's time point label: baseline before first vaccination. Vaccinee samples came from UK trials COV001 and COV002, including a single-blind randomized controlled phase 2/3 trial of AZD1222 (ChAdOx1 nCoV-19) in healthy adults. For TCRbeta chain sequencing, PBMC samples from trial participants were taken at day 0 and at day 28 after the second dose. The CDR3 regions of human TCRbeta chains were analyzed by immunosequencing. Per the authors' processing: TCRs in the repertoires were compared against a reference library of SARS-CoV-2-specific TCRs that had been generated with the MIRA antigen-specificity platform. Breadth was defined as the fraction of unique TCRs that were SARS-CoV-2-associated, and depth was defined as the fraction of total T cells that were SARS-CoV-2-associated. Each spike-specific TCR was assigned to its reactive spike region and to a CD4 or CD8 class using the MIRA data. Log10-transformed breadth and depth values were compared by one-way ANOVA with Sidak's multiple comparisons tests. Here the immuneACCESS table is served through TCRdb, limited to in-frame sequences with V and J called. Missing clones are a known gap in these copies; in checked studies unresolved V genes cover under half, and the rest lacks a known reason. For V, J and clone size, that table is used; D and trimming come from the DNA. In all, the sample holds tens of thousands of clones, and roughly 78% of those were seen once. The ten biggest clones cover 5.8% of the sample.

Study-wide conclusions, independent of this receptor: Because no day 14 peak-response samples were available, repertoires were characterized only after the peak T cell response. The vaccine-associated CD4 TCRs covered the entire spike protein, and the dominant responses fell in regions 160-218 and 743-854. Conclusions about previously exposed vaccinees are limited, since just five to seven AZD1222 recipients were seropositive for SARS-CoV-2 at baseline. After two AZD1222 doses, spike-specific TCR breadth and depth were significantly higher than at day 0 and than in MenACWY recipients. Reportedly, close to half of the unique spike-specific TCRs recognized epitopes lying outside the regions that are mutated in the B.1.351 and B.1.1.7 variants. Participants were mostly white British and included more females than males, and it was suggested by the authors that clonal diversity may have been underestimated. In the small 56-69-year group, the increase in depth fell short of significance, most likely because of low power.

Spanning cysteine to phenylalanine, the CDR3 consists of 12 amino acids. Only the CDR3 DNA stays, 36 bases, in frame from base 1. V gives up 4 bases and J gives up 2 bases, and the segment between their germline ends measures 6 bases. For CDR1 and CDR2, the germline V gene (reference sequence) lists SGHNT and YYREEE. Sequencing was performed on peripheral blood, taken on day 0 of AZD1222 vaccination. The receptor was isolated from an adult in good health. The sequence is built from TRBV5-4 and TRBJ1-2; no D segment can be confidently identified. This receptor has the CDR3 CASSPDNYGYTF. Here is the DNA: TGTGCCAGCAGCCCAGACAACTATGGCTACACCTTC.